The 20 T cell receptor beta chains below all came from one sample that was sequenced in a study of cytomegalovirus exposure and HLA in healthy donors. PCR primers comprised 60 Vbeta and 13 Jbeta primers. TCRdb's table, derived via immunoSEQ multiplex PCR, lists solely in-frame clones and lacks some. The data hold some 180,000 clones, with about four fifths observed a single time. The sample consisted of PBMCs. These receptors came from a male donor in good health and CMV-seronegative.

This sequence joins TRBV7-2 and TRBJ2-7, with 7 positions matching TRBD1. The junction had 6 bases not matched to a gene; V was cut back by 4 bases and J by 3 bases. Looked up from germline, CDR1 is SGHTA and CDR2 is FQGNSA. The CDR3 has 14 amino acids. The CDR3 reads CASSSRQGNYEQYF. The CDR3 DNA sequence: TGTGCCAGCAGCTCCAGACAGGGCAACTACGAGCAGTACTTC.

The chain is built from TRBV5-4 and TRBJ1-3, with D possibly being TRBD1 (5 bases). Looked up from germline, CDR1 is SGHNT and CDR2 is YYREEE (reference sequence). The CDR3 has 15 residues. V was trimmed by 4 bases and J by 1 base, leaving 12 bases between them. CDR3 in DNA: TGTGCCAGCAGCCCCGGACATTCGTCTGGAAACACCATATATTTT. Translating gives CASSPGHSSGNTIYF. Based on the CDR3 plus reference TRBV5-4 and TRBJ1-3, the full variable domain is ETGVTQSPTHLIKTRGQQVTLRCSSQSGHNTVSWYQQALGQGPQFIFQYYREEENGRGNFPPRFSGLQFPNYSSELNVNALELDDSALYLCASSPGHSSGNTIYFGEGSWLTVV.

The chain links TRBV6-5 to TRBJ1-5; 7 bases match TRBD1. There are 13 residues in the CDR3. J lost 6 bases, V lost 6 bases, and 5 bases had no gene match. The germline V gene has CDR1 MNHEY and CDR2 SVGAGI. The CDR3 sequence: CASRQGIGQPQHF. CDR3 in DNA: TGTGCCAGCAGACAGGGGATAGGTCAGCCCCAGCATTTT.

Note on this clone: At one end, the junction sequence differs from germline, possibly due to a read error. The V call is TRBV25-1, the J call TRBJ2-1, with 7 bases fitting TRBD2. Germline values: CDR1 MGHDK, CDR2 SYGVNS. The CDR3 extends over 10 amino acids. CDR3 nucleotide sequence: TGTGCCAGCAGTCTGGGACTATTGATCTTC. Translation gives CASSLGLLIF.

This clone was recorded only once. CDR3 nucleotide sequence: TGTGCCTGGGCCCAGGGGCGCGAGCAGTACTTC. Amino acid sequence: CAWAQGREQYF. The V call is TRBV30, the J call TRBJ2-7; D perhaps matches TRBD1 (6 bases). Germline V lookup: CDR1 GTSNPN, CDR2 SVGIG (reference sequence). This CDR3 contains 11 residues. V was shortened by 5 bases and J by 6 bases, with 11 bases between the two germline ends.

The V and J genes are TRBV7-9 and TRBJ1-1; D unresolved. CDR3 length: 14 amino acids. The V end was cut by 6 bases, the J end by 1 base, with 12 bases between. The germline V gene has CDR1 SEHNR and CDR2 FQNEAQ (reference sequence). DNA for the CDR3: TGTGCCAGCAGTCCCTTGGCGGGGAACACTGAAGCTTTCTTT. This gives the protein CASSPLAGNTEAFF.

V usage is TRBV6-6 and J usage is TRBJ2-1; 8 bases are shared with TRBD1. CDR1 and CDR2 from the germline V gene are MNHNY and SVGAGI (reference sequence). V shed 2 bases, J shed 3 bases, and the junction held 6 bases outside the gene matches. The CDR3 consists of 16 residues. The CDR3 is CASSYLRGQVYNEQFF. The CDR3 DNA is TGTGCCAGCAGTTACCTACGGGGACAGGTCTACAATGAGCAGTTCTTC.

This clone has only a few counts. CDR3 in DNA: TGTGCCAGCAGTCAAGGGACAGGGACCGGGGAGCTGTTTTTT. It specifies CASSQGTGTGELFF. The chain is built from TRBV11-2 and TRBJ2-2; 9 bases match TRBD1. This CDR3 has 14 residues. Germline CDR1 is SGHAT and CDR2 is FQNNGV. The junction had 4 bases not matched to a gene; V was cut back by 6 bases and J by 5 bases.

The V and J genes are TRBV30 and TRBJ2-1; TRBD1 might be the D (6 bases). Trimming removed 2 bases at V and 9 bases at J, with 11 bases between. The CDR3 contains 12 residues. The germline V gene has CDR1 GTSNPN and CDR2 SVGIG (reference sequence). CDR3 bases: TGTGCCTGGAGTCCGCAGGGGTTTGAGCAGTTCTTC. Translating it yields CAWSPQGFEQFF.

V gene TRBV4-2 combines with J gene TRBJ2-1, with D unresolved. V gave up 0 bases and J gave up 0 bases, with 9 bases separating them. CDR1 and CDR2 from the germline V gene are LGHNA and YNFKEQ. The CDR3 is 16 residues long. CDR3 in amino acids: CASSQEGRNSYNEQFF. The CDR3, as DNA: TGTGCCAGCAGCCAAGAGGGCCGAAACTCCTACAATGAGCAGTTCTTC.

This clone was observed a handful of times. The chain has TRBV30 and TRBJ1-2, with D perhaps matching TRBD1 (6 bases). This CDR3 has 15 residues. V was trimmed by 0 bases and J by 4 bases, leaving 15 bases between them. Germline CDR1 GTSNPN, CDR2 SVGIG (reference sequence). The CDR3 DNA reads TGTGCCTGGAGTGTTATGCTGGGACACCTCTATGGCTACACCTTC. This encodes CAWSVMLGHLYGYTF.

J is TRBJ1-2 and V is TRBV30; possible D gene TRBD1, 6 bases. V lost 0 bases and J 13 bases, leaving 21 bases between the germline ends. The CDR3 has 14 amino acids. The V gene's germline CDR1 is GTSNPN and CDR2 SVGIG (reference sequence). The CDR3 nucleotides read TGTGCCTGGAGTGTACTACCGGACAGACCCATTTTCACCTTC. This sequence encodes CAWSVLPDRPIFTF.

The chain joins TRBV2 to TRBJ1-5; possible D gene TRBD1, 6 bases. This CDR3 contains 15 residues. Germline values: CDR1 SNHLY, CDR2 FYNNEI. Trimming removed 4 bases at V and 4 bases at J, with 14 bases between. The CDR3 sequence is CASSGWYRANQPQHF. For the CDR3, the DNA is TGTGCCAGCAGTGGTTGGTACAGGGCTAATCAGCCCCAGCATTTT.

The chain couples TRBV15 to TRBJ2-5, with a tentative D call TRBD2 (6 bases). Trimming left V 1 base short and J 2 bases short, with 8 bases between. The CDR3 runs to 14 residues. In germline, CDR1 is LNHNV, CDR2 YYDKDF (reference sequence). CDR3 region: CATSRGGVQETQYF. The DNA of the CDR3 is TGTGCCACCAGCAGAGGCGGGGTACAAGAGACCCAGTACTTC.

The V and J genes are TRBV5-4 and TRBJ2-1, with D unresolved. Between the trimmed V and J ends, which lost 4 bases and 0 bases, there was a span of 17 bases. CDR3 length: 17 amino acids. Germline CDR1 SGHNT, CDR2 YYREEE (reference sequence). CDR3 sequence (DNA): TGTGCCAGCAGCCAACCGAACTCGCGCCGCTCCTACAATGAGCAGTTCTTC. It specifies CASSQPNSRRSYNEQFF.

The chain recombines TRBV30 with TRBJ1-5; the D gene is possibly TRBD1 (5 bases). CDR1 is GTSNPN and CDR2 is SVGIG in the germline V gene (reference sequence). V lost 4 bases, J lost 5 bases, and 12 bases lay in between. This CDR3 contains 13 residues. In nucleotides, the CDR3 is TGTGCCTGGACCCTAGGGGTCGATCAGCCCCAGCATTTT. Its translation is CAWTLGVDQPQHF.

This chain links TRBV5-8 with TRBJ1-3; D not resolved. V lost 0 bases, J lost 0 bases, and 13 bases lay in between. This CDR3 is built from 17 residues. CDR1 is SGHTS and CDR2 is YDEGEE in the germline V gene. As DNA, the CDR3 is TGTGCCAGCAGCTTGGCCGATCAGGCCTACTCTGGAAACACCATATATTTT. It translates to CASSLADQAYSGNTIYF.

V usage is TRBV6-5 and J usage is TRBJ2-1; no definite D call. The germline gives CDR1 MNHEY, CDR2 SVGAGI. Trimming cost V 9 bases and J 4 bases, with 10 bases left between them. The CDR3 extends over 12 amino acids. CDR3 sequence reads: CASLGGYNEQFF. Written as DNA, the CDR3 is TGTGCCAGTCTAGGCGGTTACAATGAGCAGTTCTTC.

The CDR3 sequence is CASSLEDRAGAGDEQFF. The CDR3 DNA reads as TGTGCCAGCAGCTTAGAAGATCGAGCGGGGGCGGGGGATGAGCAGTTCTTC. The chain joins TRBV7-9 to TRBJ2-1, with 8 bases identical to TRBD2. This CDR3 contains 17 residues. The germline V gene encodes CDR1 SEHNR and CDR2 FQNEAQ (reference sequence). Trimming at V came to 1 base and at J to 8 bases, leaving 13 bases not matched to a gene.

The rearrangement joins TRBV30 to TRBJ2-5; TRBD1 matches at 7 bases. The V gene end was trimmed by 2 bases and the J gene end by 4 bases; junction bases not matched to a gene: 7. Germline V gene sequence: CDR1 GTSNPN, CDR2 SVGIG (reference sequence). The CDR3 consists of 14 residues. The CDR3 nucleotides are TGTGCCTGGAGTCAAAACGACAGGGTAGAGACCCAGTACTTC. The encoded protein is CAWSQNDRVETQYF. Variable domain in full (rest from reference TRBV30 and TRBJ2-5): SQTIHQWPATLVQPVGSPLSLECTVEGTSNPNLYWYRQAAGRGLQLLFYSVGIGQISSEVPQNLSASRPQDRQFILSSKKLLLSDSGFYLCAWSQNDRVETQYFGPGTRLLVL.